The 22 T cell receptor beta chains presented below share a single source sample, sequenced in a study of blood T cell repertoires in COVID-19. Some clones are missing from TCRdb's copy, which holds only in-frame ones; the method was immunoSEQ multiplex PCR. The table lists around 200,000 clones, 80% to 90% of them singletons, with 2.5% to 3.5% in the top ten. Sequencing was done on a sample of peripheral blood. The receptors originated from a man in his fifties with active or convalescent COVID-19.

The chain joins TRBV28 to TRBJ1-2; 7 nucleotides match TRBD1. CDR1 is MDHEN, CDR2 SYDVKM, per germline. J lost 4 bases, V lost 6 bases, and 14 bases had no gene match. The CDR3 is 16 amino acids. CDR3 sequence (DNA): TGTGCCAGCAGCTTGGGGCGACAGGGTTCGGCCTATGGCTACACCTTC. Protein sequence: CASSLGRQGSAYGYTF.

The chain joins TRBV9 to TRBJ2-7; a possible D gene is TRBD2 (6 bases). The CDR3 extends over 15 amino acids. CDR1 is SGDLS and CDR2 is YYNGEE in the germline V gene. Trimming took 0 bases from V and 2 from J, leaving 12 bases between them. This CDR3 is CASSVGGTSTYEQYF. The CDR3 region has the DNA TGTGCCAGCAGCGTAGGCGGGACGTCAACCTACGAGCAGTACTTC.

This chain joins TRBV5-1 and TRBJ2-3; 13 nucleotides match TRBD2. V lost 6 bases, J lost 6 bases, and 7 bases stayed unmatched. The CDR3 is 15 residues long. Germline V gives CDR1 SGHRS, CDR2 YFSETQ. The CDR3 sequence is CASTSGLAGIDTQYF. The CDR3 nucleotides read TGCGCCAGCACGTCGGGACTAGCGGGGATCGATACGCAGTATTTT. Full variable domain (missing parts from reference TRBV5-1 and TRBJ2-3): KAGVTQTPRYLIKTRGQQVTLSCSPISGHRSVSWYQQTPGQGLQFLFEYFSETQRNKGNFPGRFSGRQFSNSRSEMNVSTLELGDSALYLCASTSGLAGIDTQYFGPGTRLTVL.

This chain links TRBV30 with TRBJ2-1, with D uncertain. CDR3 size: 15 residues. V lost 1 base, J lost 1 base, and 11 bases lay in between. CDR1 GTSNPN and CDR2 SVGIG come from the germline V gene (reference sequence). The CDR3 spells CAWSGEQWSYNEQFF. DNA for the CDR3: TGTGCCTGGAGTGGAGAACAGTGGTCCTACAATGAGCAGTTCTTC.

The rearrangement uses TRBV5-1 and TRBJ2-7; D may be TRBD2 (6 bases). The V gene lost 1 base and the J gene lost 2 bases, with 19 bases spanning the gap. The CDR3 has 17 residues. CDR1 SGHRS and CDR2 YFSETQ come from the germline V gene. The CDR3 protein is CASSLLSARGIAYEQYF. In DNA, the CDR3 is TGCGCCAGCAGCTTGTTGTCAGCGCGGGGTATCGCCTACGAGCAGTACTTC.

The chain joins TRBV19 to TRBJ2-7; TRBD1 aligns across 7 bases. This CDR3 region has 14 residues. The V and J ends lost 5 bases and 3 bases, in that order; junction bases with no gene match: 7. From germline, CDR1 is LNHDA and CDR2 SQIVND (reference sequence). In nucleotides, the CDR3 is TGTGCCAGTAGTTGGGACAGCTCTCGCTACGAGCAGTACTTC. Protein sequence: CASSWDSSRYEQYF. The variable domain in full, completed from reference TRBV19 and TRBJ2-7, reads DGGITQSPKYLFRKEGQNVTLSCEQNLNHDAMYWYRQDPGQGLRLIYYSQIVNDFQKGDIAEGYSVSREKKESFPLTVTSAQKNPTAFYLCASSWDSSRYEQYFGPGTRLTVT.

This clone was picked up one time. The J gene is TRBJ1-1, the V gene TRBV10-1, with D possibly TRBD1 on 6 matching bases. Germline V gene lookup returns CDR1 WNHNN and CDR2 SYGVQD (reference sequence). This CDR3 comprises 13 residues. V lost 6 bases, J lost 2 bases, and 10 bases lay in between. CDR3 nucleotide sequence: TGCGCCAGCAGATCGGGACATAACACTGAAGCTTTCTTT. Translation gives CASRSGHNTEAFF.

The genes are TRBV5-6 and TRBJ2-6, with a weak D call TRBD1 (5 bases). The CDR3 runs to 15 residues. Germline V lookup: CDR1 SGHDT, CDR2 YYEEEE. Trimming cost V 5 bases and J 1 base, with 10 bases left between them. The CDR3 sequence: CASRFRASGANVLTF. CDR3 in DNA: TGTGCCAGCAGGTTCAGGGCTTCTGGGGCCAACGTCCTGACTTTC. Looking up the rest from reference TRBV5-6 and TRBJ2-6 gives the full variable domain: DAGVTQSPTHLIKTRGQQVTLRCSPKSGHDTVSWYQQALGQGPQFIFQYYEEEERQRGNFPDRFSGHQFPNYSSELNVNALLLGDSALYLCASRFRASGANVLTFGAGSRLTVL.

The J gene is TRBJ2-1, the V gene TRBV7-2; 9 bases fit TRBD2. The germline CDR1 and CDR2 sequences are SGHTA and FQGNSA. The ends lost 3 bases at V and 8 bases at J; junction bases unmatched: 8. The CDR3 is 15 amino acids. CDR3 amino acids: CASSFFASGGYEQFF. The CDR3 region has the DNA TGTGCCAGCAGCTTCTTCGCGAGCGGGGGGTATGAGCAGTTCTTC. The whole variable domain, remainder taken from reference TRBV7-2 and TRBJ2-1, is GAGVSQSPSNKVTEKGKDVELRCDPISGHTALYWYRQSLGQGLEFLIYFQGNSAPDKSGLPSDRFSAERTGGSVSTLTIQRTQQEDSAVYLCASSFFASGGYEQFFGPGTRLTVL.

The CDR3 DNA is TGCGCCAGCAGTGAGTATCGGCAGGGAGGGCAGCCCCAGCATTTT. Encoded protein: CASSEYRQGGQPQHF. V is TRBV10-2 and J is TRBJ1-5; tentative D call: TRBD1 (5 bases). Trimming removed 1 base at V and 7 bases at J, with 14 bases between. Germline values: CDR1 WSHSY, CDR2 SAAADI. The CDR3 has 15 residues.

This rearrangement joins TRBV5-4 to TRBJ2-7; 8 bases match TRBD2. V lost 5 bases, J lost 2 bases, and 9 bases stayed unmatched. Per the germline V gene, CDR1 is SGHNT and CDR2 is YYREEE (reference sequence). This CDR3 spans 15 amino acids. CDR3 residues: CASSPVLAGPYEQYF. The CDR3 coding sequence is TGTGCCAGCAGTCCTGTTCTAGCGGGCCCCTACGAGCAGTACTTC.

The chain joins TRBV3-1 (or the pseudogene TRBV3-2) to TRBJ2-5, with TRBD1 matching over 9 bases. V shed 4 bases, J shed 4 bases, and the junction held 10 bases outside the gene matches. There are 16 residues in the CDR3. CDR1 LGHDT and CDR2 YNNKEL come from the germline V gene (reference sequence). The CDR3 DNA follows: TGTGCCAGCAGCCCCGGAAAGACAGGGGGGGGAGAGACCCAGTACTTC. Protein product: CASSPGKTGGGETQYF.

This chain connects TRBV4-1 to TRBJ1-5; 8 bases are shared with TRBD1. From germline, CDR1 is MGHRA and CDR2 YSYEKL. This CDR3 is built from 21 residues. The junction had 25 bases not matched to a gene; V was cut back by 4 bases and J by 5 bases. The CDR3 coding sequence is TGCGCCAGCAGCCGCACAGAGACAGGGGTCGGCAACCTGGGATCCCATCAGCCCCAGCATTTT. It is translated as CASSRTETGVGNLGSHQPQHF.

The chain has TRBV19 and TRBJ2-4; 9 bases map to TRBD1. The CDR3 sequence is 14 residues long. V lost 5 bases and J lost 7; bases outside the gene matches: 6. Germline V gene lookup returns CDR1 LNHDA and CDR2 SQIVND (reference sequence). CDR3 in amino acids: CASSRDRVVNIQYF. In DNA, the CDR3 is TGTGCCAGTAGTCGGGACAGGGTAGTGAACATTCAGTACTTC.

The chain employs TRBV29-1 and TRBJ2-5; 10 nucleotides line up with TRBD1. V was clipped by 6 bases and J by 4 bases; unmatched bases: 2. This CDR3 is built from 12 residues. The germline V gene has CDR1 SQVTM and CDR2 ANQGSEA. The CDR3 coding sequence is TGCAGCGTACGGGACAGGGGAGAGACCCAGTACTTC. This gives the protein CSVRDRGETQYF.

The rearrangement uses TRBV5-1 and TRBJ2-1, with 11 nucleotides matching TRBD2. Germline CDR1 and CDR2: SGHRS and YFSETQ. This CDR3 spans 17 amino acids. V dropped 2 bases and J dropped 1; count of bases not matched to a gene: 5. CDR3 nucleotides: TGCGCCAGCAGCTTCTATCGACTAGCGGGATCCTACAATGAGCAGTTCTTC. Its translation: CASSFYRLAGSYNEQFF.

J is TRBJ1-4 and V is TRBV19; 7 bases align to TRBD1. This CDR3 is 15 amino acids long. V lost 5 bases and J lost 5; bases outside the gene matches: 8. In germline, CDR1 is LNHDA, CDR2 SQIVND (reference sequence). CDR3 nucleotides: TGTGCCAGTAGTGACCGGGACAGTCCGAATGAAAAACTGTTTTTT. Translating it yields CASSDRDSPNEKLFF. Complete variable domain (other parts from reference TRBV19 and TRBJ1-4): DGGITQSPKYLFRKEGQNVTLSCEQNLNHDAMYWYRQDPGQGLRLIYYSQIVNDFQKGDIAEGYSVSREKKESFPLTVTSAQKNPTAFYLCASSDRDSPNEKLFFGSGTQLSVL.

The chain recombines TRBV7-3 with TRBJ1-4; a weak D match, TRBD1 (6 bases). The V and J ends lost 6 bases and 1 base respectively, with 12 bases between them. The CDR3 sequence is 15 residues long. CDR1 is SGHTA, CDR2 FQGTGA, per germline. The CDR3 sequence is CASSNTGRTNEKLFF. In DNA form, the CDR3 reads TGTGCCAGCAGTAATACAGGGAGAACTAATGAAAAACTGTTTTTT.

The chain combines TRBV6-2 or TRBV6-3 with TRBJ2-6, with a possible D match to TRBD2 (6 bases). The CDR3 has 15 residues. Germline V gene lookup returns CDR1 MNHEY and CDR2 SVGEGT. The germline V and J ends were trimmed by 4 bases and 2 bases, with 9 bases remaining between them. This chain's CDR3 is CASSSGGAGANVLTF. The DNA for the CDR3 is TGTGCCAGCAGTTCCGGCGGGGCTGGGGCCAACGTCCTGACTTTC.

This clone was detected only a few times. J is TRBJ2-7 and V is TRBV7-2; 7 nucleotides match TRBD2. CDR3 length equals 18 residues. V trimming: 2 bases; J trimming: 3 bases; junction bases outside the gene matches: 16. The germline V gene has CDR1 SGHTA and CDR2 FQGNSA. CDR3 amino acids: CASSLYSSVGGSNYEQYF. For the CDR3, the DNA is TGTGCCAGCAGCTTATACTCCTCAGTGGGGGGGTCGAACTACGAGCAGTACTTC.

The chain employs TRBV28 and TRBJ2-7, with D unresolved. Between the trimmed V and J ends, which lost 6 bases and 4 bases, there was a span of 13 bases. The CDR3 sequence is 13 residues long. Germline V gene data show CDR1 as MDHEN and CDR2 as SYDVKM. DNA of the CDR3: TGTGCCAGCAGCCTCCCTTTCCTTTACGAGCAGTACTTC. Translation: CASSLPFLYEQYF.

This sequence joins TRBV7-9 and TRBJ1-6; perhaps TRBD1 as D (6 bases). The germline gives CDR1 SEHNR, CDR2 FQNEAQ (reference sequence). This CDR3 region has 17 residues. V lost 5 bases and J 6 bases, leaving 20 bases between the germline ends. CDR3 region: CASSPPQGTPPNSPLHF. In DNA form, the CDR3 reads TGTGCCAGCAGCCCTCCACAGGGTACACCCCCTAATTCACCCCTCCACTTT.